This entry concerns a single TCR beta chain. Antigen specificity is unknown. This CDR3 is 15 amino acids long. V was trimmed by 3 bases and J by 6 bases, leaving 15 bases between them. Germline-derived CDR1 and CDR2 are WSHSY and SAAADI. This entry belongs to a study of T cell responses to AZD1222 COVID-19 vaccine. Clones were sequenced by immunoSEQ multiplex PCR, and TCRdb holds only the in-frame ones, with some missing. The sample shows some 100,000 clones, about 86% of them seen only once. Study findings and constraints: Spike-wide vaccine-associated CD4 TCRs dominated at 160-218 and 743-854. Repertoires were sampled only after the peak T cell response. White British donors predominated, females outnumbered males, and clonal diversity was possibly underestimated.

Sequenced material: peripheral blood, taken 28 days after the second AZD1222 dose. The receptor was isolated from an adult who received the AZD1222 COVID-19 vaccine. The chain combines TRBV10-2 with TRBJ2-1; a possible D gene is TRBD2 (6 bases). The DNA of the CDR3 is TGCGCCAGCAGTGATGACGGAGTGCGGGGCAATGAGCAGTTCTTC. Translated: CASSDDGVRGNEQFF.